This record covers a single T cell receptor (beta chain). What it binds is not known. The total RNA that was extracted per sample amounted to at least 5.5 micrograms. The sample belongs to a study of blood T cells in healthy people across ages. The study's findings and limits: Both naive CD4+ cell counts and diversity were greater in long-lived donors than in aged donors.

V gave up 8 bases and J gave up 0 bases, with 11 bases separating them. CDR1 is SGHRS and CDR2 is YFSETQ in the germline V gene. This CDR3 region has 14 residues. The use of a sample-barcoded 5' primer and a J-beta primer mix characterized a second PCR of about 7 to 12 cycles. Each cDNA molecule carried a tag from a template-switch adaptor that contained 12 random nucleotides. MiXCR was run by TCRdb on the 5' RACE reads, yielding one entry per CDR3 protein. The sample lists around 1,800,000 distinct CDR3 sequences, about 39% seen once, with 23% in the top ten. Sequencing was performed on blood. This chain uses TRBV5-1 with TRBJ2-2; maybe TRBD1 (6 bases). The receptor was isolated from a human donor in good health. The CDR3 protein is CASKGDTNTGELFF. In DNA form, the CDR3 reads TGCGCCAGTAAAGGGGACACGAACACCGGGGAGCTGTTTTTT.